This T cell receptor (beta chain) was sequenced for a study of cytomegalovirus exposure and HLA in healthy donors. As to this clone: Its target is not known.

Study findings and constraints: The records held CMV serostatus as the only immune exposure information.

Use of 60 Vbeta and 13 Jbeta primers characterized the PCR. Assay used: immunoSEQ multiplex PCR; TCRdb lists only in-frame clones, some missing. Of roughly 190,000 clones detected, around 86% appear once; the ten largest clones hold 10%. The clonotype originates from a woman in her forties or fifties in good health and CMV-seropositive. Sample: PBMCs.

In DNA form, the CDR3 reads TGTGCCAGCAGTTTCCCCCCAGCCAGGCTCCAAGAGACCCAGTACTTC. It specifies CASSFPPARLQETQYF. The chain uses TRBV28 and TRBJ2-5; no definite D call. V dropped 3 bases and J dropped 1 base, with 15 bases sitting between them. The CDR3 is 16 amino acids. Germline CDR1 and CDR2: MDHEN and SYDVKM.